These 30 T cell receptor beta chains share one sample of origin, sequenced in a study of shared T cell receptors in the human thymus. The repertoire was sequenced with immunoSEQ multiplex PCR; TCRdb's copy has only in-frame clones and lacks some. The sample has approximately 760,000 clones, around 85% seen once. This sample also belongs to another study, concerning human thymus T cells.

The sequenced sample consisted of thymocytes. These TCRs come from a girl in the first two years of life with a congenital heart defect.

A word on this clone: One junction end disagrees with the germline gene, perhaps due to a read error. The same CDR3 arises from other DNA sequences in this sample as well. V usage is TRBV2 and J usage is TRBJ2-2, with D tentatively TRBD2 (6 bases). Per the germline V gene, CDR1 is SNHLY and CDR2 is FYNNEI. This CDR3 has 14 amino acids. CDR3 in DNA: TGCGCCAGCAGGTCCCGGGACTGGGGAGGGGAGCTGTTTTTT. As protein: CASRSRDWGGELFF.

CDR3 sequence reads: CASSRRGPVNEQFF. CDR3 nucleotide sequence: TGTGCCAGCAGCCGCCGGGGTCCGGTGAATGAGCAGTTCTTC. The chain has TRBV6-6 and TRBJ2-1, with D perhaps matching TRBD2 (5 bases). The V gene lost 6 bases and the J gene lost 7 bases, with 16 bases spanning the gap. The CDR3 totals 14 residues. Germline assignment: CDR1 MNHNY and CDR2 SVGAGI (reference sequence).

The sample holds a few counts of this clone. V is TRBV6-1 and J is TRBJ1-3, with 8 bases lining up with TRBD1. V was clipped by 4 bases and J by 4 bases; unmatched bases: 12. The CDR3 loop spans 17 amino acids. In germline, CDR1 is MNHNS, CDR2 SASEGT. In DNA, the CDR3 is TGTGCCAGCAGTGCTGAAGCCAGGGGGCGTGGGGGAAACACCATATATTTT. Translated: CASSAEARGRGGNTIYF.

The CDR3 DNA reads as TGTGCCAGCAGTCCTTATGAACAGGGGGCGTACAATGAGCAGTTCTTC. Its protein is CASSPYEQGAYNEQFF. The chain couples TRBV28 to TRBJ2-1, with 9 nucleotides matching TRBD1. Looked up from germline, CDR1 is MDHEN and CDR2 is SYDVKM. The CDR3 is 16 amino acids. V shed 5 bases and J 4 bases; nucleotides not matched to a gene: 9. Full variable domain (remainder filled in from reference TRBV28 and TRBJ2-1): DVKVTQSSRYLVKRTGEKVFLECVQDMDHENMFWYRQDPGLGLRLIYFSYDVKMKEKGDIPEGYSVSREKKERFSLILESASTNQTSMYLCASSPYEQGAYNEQFFGPGTRLTVL.

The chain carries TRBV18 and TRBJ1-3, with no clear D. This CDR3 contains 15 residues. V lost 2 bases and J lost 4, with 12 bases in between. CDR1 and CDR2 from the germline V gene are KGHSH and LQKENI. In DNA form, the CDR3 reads TGTGCCAGCTCACCAAAATCCCTCCCGGGAAACACCATATATTTT. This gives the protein CASSPKSLPGNTIYF.

CDR3 sequence (DNA): TGTGCCAGCAGCCCCGGACTCCTCGTGGTCGGTCGAAACTATGGCTACACCTTC. Protein: CASSPGLLVVGRNYGYTF. The chain combines TRBV7-6 with TRBJ1-2; D is uncertain. The ends were cut back, 5 bases at V and 2 bases at J, with 24 bases in the middle. Germline CDR1 and CDR2: SGHVS and FNYEAQ. This CDR3 spans 18 amino acids.

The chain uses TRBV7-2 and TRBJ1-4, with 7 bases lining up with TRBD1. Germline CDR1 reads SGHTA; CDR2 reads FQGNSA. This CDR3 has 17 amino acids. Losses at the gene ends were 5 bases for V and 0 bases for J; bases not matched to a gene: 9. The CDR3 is CASSAGTEPATNEKLFF. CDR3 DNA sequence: TGTGCCAGCAGCGCCGGGACAGAACCTGCAACTAATGAAAAACTGTTTTTT.

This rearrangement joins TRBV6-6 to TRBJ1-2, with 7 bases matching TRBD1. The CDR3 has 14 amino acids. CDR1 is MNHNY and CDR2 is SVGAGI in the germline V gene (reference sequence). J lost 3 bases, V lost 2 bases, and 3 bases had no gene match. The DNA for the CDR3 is TGTGCCAGCAGTTACGGGGACAGACACTATGGCTACACCTTC. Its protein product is CASSYGDRHYGYTF.

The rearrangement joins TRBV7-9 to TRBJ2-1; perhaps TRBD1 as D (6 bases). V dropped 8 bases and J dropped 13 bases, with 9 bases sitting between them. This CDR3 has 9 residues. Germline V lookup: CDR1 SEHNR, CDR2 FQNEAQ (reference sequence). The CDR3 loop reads CASHRDQFF. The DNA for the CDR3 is TGTGCCAGCCACAGGGACCAGTTCTTC.

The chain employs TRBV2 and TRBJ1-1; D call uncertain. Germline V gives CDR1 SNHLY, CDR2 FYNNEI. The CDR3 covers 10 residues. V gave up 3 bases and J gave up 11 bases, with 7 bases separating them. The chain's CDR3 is CASSDPGAFF. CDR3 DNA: TGTGCCAGCAGTGACCCGGGTGCTTTCTTT.

CDR3: CASSDEGQVYEQYF. Written as DNA, the CDR3 is TGTGCCAGCAGCGACGAGGGACAGGTCTACGAGCAGTACTTC. This sequence joins TRBV6-1 and TRBJ2-7, with TRBD1 matching over 8 bases. V trimming: 6 bases; J trimming: 3 bases; junction bases outside the gene matches: 7. Germline values: CDR1 MNHNS, CDR2 SASEGT. CDR3 length: 14 amino acids.

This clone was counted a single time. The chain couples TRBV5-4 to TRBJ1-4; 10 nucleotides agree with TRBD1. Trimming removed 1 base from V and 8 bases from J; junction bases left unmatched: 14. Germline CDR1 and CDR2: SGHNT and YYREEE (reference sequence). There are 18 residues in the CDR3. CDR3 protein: CASSLFRLKDRGEEKLFF. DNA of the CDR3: TGTGCCAGCAGCTTGTTCCGACTAAAGGACAGGGGGGAAGAAAAACTGTTTTTT.

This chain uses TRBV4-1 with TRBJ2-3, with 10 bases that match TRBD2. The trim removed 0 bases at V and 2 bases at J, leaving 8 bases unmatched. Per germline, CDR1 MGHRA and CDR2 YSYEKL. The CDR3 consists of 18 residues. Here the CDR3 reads CASSQEVTSGVNTDTQYF. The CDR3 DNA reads TGCGCCAGCAGCCAAGAGGTAACTAGCGGGGTTAACACAGATACGCAGTATTTT.

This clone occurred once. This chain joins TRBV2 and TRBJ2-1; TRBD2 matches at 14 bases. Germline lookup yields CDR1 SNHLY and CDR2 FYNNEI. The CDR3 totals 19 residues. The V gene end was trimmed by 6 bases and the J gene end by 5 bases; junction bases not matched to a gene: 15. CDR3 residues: CASRPVGLAGELDHNEQFF. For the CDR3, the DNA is TGTGCCAGCAGGCCTGTGGGACTAGCGGGGGAGCTGGATCACAATGAGCAGTTCTTC.

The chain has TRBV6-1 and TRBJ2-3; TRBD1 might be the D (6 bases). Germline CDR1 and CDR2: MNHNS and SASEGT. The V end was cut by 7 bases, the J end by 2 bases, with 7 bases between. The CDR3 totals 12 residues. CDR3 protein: CASTGATDTQYF. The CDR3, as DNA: TGTGCCAGCACAGGGGCCACAGATACGCAGTATTTT.

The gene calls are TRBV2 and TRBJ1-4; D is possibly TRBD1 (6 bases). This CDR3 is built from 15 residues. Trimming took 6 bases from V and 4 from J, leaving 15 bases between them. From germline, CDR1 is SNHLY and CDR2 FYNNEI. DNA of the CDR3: TGTGCCAGCAGCGGTTGGACAGCTCTTAATGAAAAACTGTTTTTT. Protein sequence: CASSGWTALNEKLFF.

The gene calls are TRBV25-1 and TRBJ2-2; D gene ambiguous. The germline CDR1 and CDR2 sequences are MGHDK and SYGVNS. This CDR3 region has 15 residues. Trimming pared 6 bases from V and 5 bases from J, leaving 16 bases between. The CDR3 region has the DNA TGTGCCAGCAGGTCGACATCCCGCTCTACCGGGGAGCTGTTTTTT. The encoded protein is CASRSTSRSTGELFF. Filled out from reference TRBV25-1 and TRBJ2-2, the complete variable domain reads EADIYQTPRYLVIGTGKKITLECSQTMGHDKMYWYQQDPGMELHLIHYSYGVNSTEKGDLSSESTVSRIRTEHFPLTLESARPSHTSQYLCASRSTSRSTGELFFGEGSRLTVL.

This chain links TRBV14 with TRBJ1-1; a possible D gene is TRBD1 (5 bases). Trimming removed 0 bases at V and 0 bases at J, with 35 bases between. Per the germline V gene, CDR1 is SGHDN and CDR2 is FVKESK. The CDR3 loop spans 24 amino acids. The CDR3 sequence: CASSQDQSGVDAYGGQVMNTEAFF. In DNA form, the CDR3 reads TGTGCCAGCAGCCAAGATCAATCGGGGGTAGACGCCTATGGTGGGCAGGTCATGAACACTGAAGCTTTCTTT. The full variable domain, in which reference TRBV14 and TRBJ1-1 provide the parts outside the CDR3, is EAGVTQFPSHSVIEKGQTVTLRCDPISGHDNLYWYRRVMGKEIKFLLHFVKESKQDESGMPNNRFLAERTGGTYSTLKVQPAELEDSGVYFCASSQDQSGVDAYGGQVMNTEAFFGQGTRLTVV.

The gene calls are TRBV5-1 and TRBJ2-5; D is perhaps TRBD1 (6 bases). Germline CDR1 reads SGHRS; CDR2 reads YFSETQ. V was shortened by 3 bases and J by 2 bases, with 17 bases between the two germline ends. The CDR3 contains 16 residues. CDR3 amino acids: CASSSQGRRAQETQYF. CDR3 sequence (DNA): TGCGCCAGCAGCTCACAGGGCCGGCGGGCACAAGAGACCCAGTACTTC.

The CDR3 DNA reads as TGTGCCAGCAGCCTAGAGAGGAGTGAAGGGGGCGCTGGCGGTGGCTACACCTTC. Protein product: CASSLERSEGGAGGGYTF. This sequence joins TRBV7-2 and TRBJ1-2; 7 positions agree with TRBD1. There are 18 residues in the CDR3. The V gene's germline CDR1 is SGHTA and CDR2 FQGNSA. V trimming: 5 bases; J trimming: 7 bases; junction bases outside the gene matches: 22.

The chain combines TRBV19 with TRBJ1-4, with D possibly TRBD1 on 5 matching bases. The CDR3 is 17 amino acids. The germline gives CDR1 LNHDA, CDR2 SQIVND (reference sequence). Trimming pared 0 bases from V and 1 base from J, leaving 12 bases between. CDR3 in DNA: TGTGCCAGTAGTATAGATCCAGCGGGGGGAACTAATGAAAAACTGTTTTTT. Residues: CASSIDPAGGTNEKLFF.

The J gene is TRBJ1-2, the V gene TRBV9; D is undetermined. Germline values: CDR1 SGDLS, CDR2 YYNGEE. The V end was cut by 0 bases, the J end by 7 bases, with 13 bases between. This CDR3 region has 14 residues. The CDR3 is CASSVGGGSTGYTF. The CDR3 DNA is TGTGCCAGCAGCGTAGGGGGAGGGAGCACTGGCTACACCTTC.

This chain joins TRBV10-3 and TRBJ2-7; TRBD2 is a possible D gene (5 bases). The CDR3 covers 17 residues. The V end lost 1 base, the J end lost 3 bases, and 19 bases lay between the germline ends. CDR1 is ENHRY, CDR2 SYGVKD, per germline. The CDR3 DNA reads TGTGCCATCAGTGAGTTAAATGAGGGAGCAATGAACTACGAGCAGTACTTC. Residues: CAISELNEGAMNYEQYF.

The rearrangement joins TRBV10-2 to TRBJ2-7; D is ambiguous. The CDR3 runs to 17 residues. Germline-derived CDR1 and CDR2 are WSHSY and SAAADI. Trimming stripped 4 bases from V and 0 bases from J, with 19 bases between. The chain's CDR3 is CASSVSNLTRSSYEQYF. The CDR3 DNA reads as TGCGCCAGCAGTGTTTCGAATTTAACCAGAAGCTCCTACGAGCAGTACTTC.

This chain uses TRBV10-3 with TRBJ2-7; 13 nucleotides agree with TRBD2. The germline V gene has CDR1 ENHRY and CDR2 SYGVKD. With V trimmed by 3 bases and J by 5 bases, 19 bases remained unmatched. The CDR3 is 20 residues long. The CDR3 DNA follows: TGTGCCATCAGTGATAAGGATGGGTTACTAGCGGGGGGGCTTATCCACGAGCAGTACTTC. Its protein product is CAISDKDGLLAGGLIHEQYF.

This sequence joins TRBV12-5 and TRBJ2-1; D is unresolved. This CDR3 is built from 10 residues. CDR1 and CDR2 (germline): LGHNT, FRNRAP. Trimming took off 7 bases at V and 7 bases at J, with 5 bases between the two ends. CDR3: CASVRNEQFF. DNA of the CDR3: TGTGCTAGTGTCCGTAATGAGCAGTTCTTC.

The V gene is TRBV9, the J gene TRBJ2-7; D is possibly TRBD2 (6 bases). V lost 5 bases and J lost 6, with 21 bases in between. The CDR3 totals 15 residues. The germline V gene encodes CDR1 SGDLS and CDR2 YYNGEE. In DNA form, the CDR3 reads TGTGCCAGCAGTCAGTGGTGGGGGGACCGGGGCGAGCAGTACTTC. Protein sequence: CASSQWWGDRGEQYF.

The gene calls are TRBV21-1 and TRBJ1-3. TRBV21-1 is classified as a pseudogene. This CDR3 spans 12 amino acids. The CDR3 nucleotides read TGTGCCAGCAGCACTATGGTAGACACCATATATTTT. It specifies CASSTMVDTIYF.

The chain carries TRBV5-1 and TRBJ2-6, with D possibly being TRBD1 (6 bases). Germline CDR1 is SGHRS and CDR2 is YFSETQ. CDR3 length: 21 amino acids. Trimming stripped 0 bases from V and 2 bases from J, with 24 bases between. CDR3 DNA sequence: TGCGCCAGCAGCTTGGGGTCTACAGGGAGAGATGATATCCCTGGGGCCAACGTCCTGACTTTC. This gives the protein CASSLGSTGRDDIPGANVLTF. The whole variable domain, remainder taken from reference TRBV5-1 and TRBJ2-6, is KAGVTQTPRYLIKTRGQQVTLSCSPISGHRSVSWYQQTPGQGLQFLFEYFSETQRNKGNFPGRFSGRQFSNSRSEMNVSTLELGDSALYLCASSLGSTGRDDIPGANVLTFGAGSRLTVL.

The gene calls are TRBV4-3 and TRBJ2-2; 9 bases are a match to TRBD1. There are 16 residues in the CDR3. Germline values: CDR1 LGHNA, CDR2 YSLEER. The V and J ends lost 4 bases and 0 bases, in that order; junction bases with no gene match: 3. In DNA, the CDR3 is TGCGCCAGCAGCCTTAGGGACAGGGCGAACACCGGGGAGCTGTTTTTT. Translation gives CASSLRDRANTGELFF.